The clone carrying this T cell receptor (beta chain) has more than one count but fewer than ten. Its antigen is currently unknown. This record belongs to a study of shared clonotypes between healthy human individuals. Study-level points and caveats: In contrast to clonotypes shared by all four donors, non-shared clonotypes had lower generation probabilities. Larger richness was generally estimated for naive than memory subsets. Limitation of the genetic and exposure-history diversity represented came from the few donors.

TCRdb keeps only in-frame clones here, not all; method: immunoSEQ multiplex PCR. The top ten clones hold 1.5% to 2% of a sample with about 2.1 million clones, approximately 94% of them seen once. CD45RO-negative, CCR7-selected cells formed the naive CD8 fraction, which excluded terminally differentiated effector memory CD45RA+ cells. Every contributor of samples was a Caucasian grown-up residing in Nashville, Tennessee. V gave up 6 bases and J gave up 1 base, with 9 bases separating them. The CDR3 loop spans 13 amino acids. CDR1 is MNHEY and CDR2 is SVGAGI in the germline V gene. The specimen was naive CD8+ T cells from PBMCs. V is TRBV6-5 and J is TRBJ1-1; no clear D. The TCR sequence derives from a man between 18 and 35 years old in good health. Some clones in this sample may be carry-over from other donors' samples. In DNA form, the CDR3 reads TGTGCCAGCAGGTTCCCCGGGAACACTGAAGCTTTCTTT. It encodes CASRFPGNTEAFF.